Listed below are T cell receptor beta chains from one sample, sequenced in a study of cytomegalovirus exposure and HLA in healthy donors. The table came from immunoSEQ multiplex PCR; TCRdb's copy has only in-frame clones and leaves some out. The sample lists around 200,000 clones, roughly 77% occurring once. What was sequenced was PBMCs. The receptors come from a woman aged 25-40 years in good health and CMV-seropositive. The CDR3 runs from the conserved cysteine through the conserved F or W. A D gene is named only where the DNA matches it firmly. Some rows mark clone size as missing; the rest say once, few, many or name a class of expanded clone.

CDR3nt: TGTGCCAGCAGTTACGAGGTCAATCAGCCCCAGCATTTT; CDR3aa: CASSYEVNQPQHF; d_gene: -; j_gene: TRBJ1-5; v_gene: TRBV6-6; abundance: -
CDR3nt: TGTGCCAGCAGTTGGGACAGAAACTACGAGCAGTACTTC; CDR3aa: CASSWDRNYEQYF; d_gene: TRBD1; j_gene: TRBJ2-7; v_gene: TRBV6-5; abundance: -
CDR3nt: TGTGCCAGCAGTAGGACAGGGGGCTGGACTGAAGCTTTCTTT; CDR3aa: CASSRTGGWTEAFF; d_gene: TRBD1; j_gene: TRBJ1-1; v_gene: TRBV28; abundance: -
CDR3nt: TGTGCCAGGAGAAAACTCTACAATGAGCAGTTCTTC; CDR3aa: CARRKLYNEQFF; d_gene: -; j_gene: TRBJ2-1; v_gene: TRBV21-1; abundance: -
CDR3nt: TGTGCCATTTCACTTGGAGGGCAGGGGGCGCGAGGCTACACCTTC; CDR3aa: CAISLGGQGARGYTF; d_gene: TRBD1; j_gene: TRBJ1-2; v_gene: TRBV28; abundance: -
CDR3nt: TGTGCCAGCAGCCCTCGGACATACTACGAGCAGTACTTC; CDR3aa: CASSPRTYYEQYF; d_gene: -; j_gene: TRBJ2-7; v_gene: TRBV14; abundance: -
CDR3nt: TGCAGCGAGCCGACGGGGTGGACGCAAGAGACCCAGTACTTC; CDR3aa: CSEPTGWTQETQYF; d_gene: -; j_gene: TRBJ2-5; v_gene: TRBV29-1; abundance: -
CDR3nt: TGTGCCAGCAGTTCCTATGGCTCGGCAGGGTTGAATCAGCCCCAGCATTTT; CDR3aa: CASSSYGSAGLNQPQHF; d_gene: -; j_gene: TRBJ1-5; v_gene: TRBV28; abundance: -
CDR3nt: TGCGCCAGCAGCGCCGGGACAGGGGGGGGCACTGAAGCTTTCTTT; CDR3aa: CASSAGTGGGTEAFF; d_gene: TRBD1; j_gene: TRBJ1-1; v_gene: TRBV5-1; abundance: -
CDR3nt: TGCGCCAGCAGCTTCGACAGGGACTATGGCTACACCTTC; CDR3aa: CASSFDRDYGYTF; d_gene: TRBD1; j_gene: TRBJ1-2; v_gene: TRBV5-1; abundance: once
CDR3nt: TGTGCCAGTAGTATGTCGACAGGGTGGCAAGAAGCTTTCTTT; CDR3aa: CASSMSTGWQEAFF; d_gene: TRBD1; j_gene: TRBJ1-1; v_gene: TRBV19; abundance: few
CDR3nt: TGTGCCAGCAGGCGCGATAACTACGAGCAGTACTTC; CDR3aa: CASRRDNYEQYF; d_gene: -; j_gene: TRBJ2-7; v_gene: TRBV6-6; abundance: few
CDR3nt: TGCAGCGTACGACAGGGGGCAAGCACAGATACGCAGTATTTT; CDR3aa: CSVRQGASTDTQYF; d_gene: TRBD1; j_gene: TRBJ2-3; v_gene: TRBV29-1; abundance: -
CDR3nt: TGTGCCAGCAGTGTTAGCGGGAGCCGCACCGGGGAGCTGTTTTTT; CDR3aa: CASSVSGSRTGELFF; d_gene: TRBD2; j_gene: TRBJ2-2; v_gene: TRBV28; abundance: -
CDR3nt: TGTGCCAGCAGGACAACTTTTCTAAACAATGAGCAGTTCTTC; CDR3aa: CASRTTFLNNEQFF; d_gene: -; j_gene: TRBJ2-1; v_gene: TRBV6-5; abundance: -
CDR3nt: TGTGCCAGCAGCTACGGACAGGGTGGGAACACCGGGGAGCTGTTTTTT; CDR3aa: CASSYGQGGNTGELFF; d_gene: TRBD1; j_gene: TRBJ2-2; v_gene: TRBV7-9; abundance: -
CDR3nt: TGTGCCAGCAACCTTCCGGGAGGGCCTGGCAATGAGCAGTTCTTC; CDR3aa: CASNLPGGPGNEQFF; d_gene: TRBD2; j_gene: TRBJ2-1; v_gene: TRBV28; abundance: once
CDR3nt: TGTGCCAGCAGCTTAGCTAGCAGGGCCCCCAGGTTCTACGAGCAGTACTTC; CDR3aa: CASSLASRAPRFYEQYF; d_gene: -; j_gene: TRBJ2-7; v_gene: TRBV11-1; abundance: -
CDR3nt: TGTGCCAGCACCTCGGGACAGGCTAGCACAGATACGCAGTATTTT; CDR3aa: CASTSGQASTDTQYF; d_gene: TRBD1; j_gene: TRBJ2-3; v_gene: TRBV2; abundance: once
CDR3nt: TGCGCCAGCAGCGGGGGACAGGGGGCCTACTACGAGCAGTACTTC; CDR3aa: CASSGGQGAYYEQYF; d_gene: TRBD1; j_gene: TRBJ2-7; v_gene: TRBV5-1; abundance: -
CDR3nt: TGCGCCAGCAGAGCCGGGACAGCTAACTATGGCTACACCTTC; CDR3aa: CASRAGTANYGYTF; d_gene: TRBD1; j_gene: TRBJ1-2; v_gene: TRBV10-2; abundance: -
CDR3nt: TGTGCCAGCAGTTTTTTGGGGGCCGATATATGGGGCTACACCTTC; CDR3aa: CASSFLGADIWGYTF; d_gene: -; j_gene: TRBJ1-2; v_gene: TRBV27; abundance: -
CDR3nt: TGTGCCAGCAGTTGGACTGATAATGAAAAACTGTTTTTT; CDR3aa: CASSWTDNEKLFF; d_gene: -; j_gene: TRBJ1-4; v_gene: TRBV28; abundance: -
CDR3nt: TGTGCCAGCAGTTACTCAGGCACGCCTAGCGAAGCTTTCTTT; CDR3aa: CASSYSGTPSEAFF; d_gene: -; j_gene: TRBJ1-1; v_gene: TRBV6-5; abundance: -
CDR3nt: TGTGCCAGCAGCGTAGTTTGGGGACAGGAGCAGTACTTC; CDR3aa: CASSVVWGQEQYF; d_gene: TRBD1; j_gene: TRBJ2-7; v_gene: TRBV9; abundance: -
CDR3nt: TGCGCCAGCAGCCCCCTGACTAGCGGGGTGGGGTACGAGCAGTACTTC; CDR3aa: CASSPLTSGVGYEQYF; d_gene: TRBD2; j_gene: TRBJ2-7; v_gene: TRBV5-1; abundance: -
CDR3nt: TGTGCCAGCAACAAGGACAGGGTCACAGATACGCAGTATTTT; CDR3aa: CASNKDRVTDTQYF; d_gene: TRBD1; j_gene: TRBJ2-3; v_gene: TRBV28; abundance: -
CDR3nt: TGCGCCAGCAGCCACCTCGGAGGTGCAGGTGAAAAACTGTTTTTT; CDR3aa: CASSHLGGAGEKLFF; d_gene: -; j_gene: TRBJ1-4; v_gene: TRBV5-1; abundance: -
CDR3nt: TGTGCCAGCAGCTTGGGGCCGAATCAGCCCCAGCATTTT; CDR3aa: CASSLGPNQPQHF; d_gene: -; j_gene: TRBJ1-5; v_gene: TRBV7-9; abundance: -
CDR3nt: TGTGCCAGCAGCTTAGAGCCGGGAGCTCAGGGTGAGCAGTTCTTC; CDR3aa: CASSLEPGAQGEQFF; d_gene: -; j_gene: TRBJ2-1; v_gene: TRBV7-2; abundance: -
CDR3nt: TGTGCCAGCAGCTCGGGGTCGGCGGCCCGCGAGGAGCAGTACTTC; CDR3aa: CASSSGSAAREEQYF; d_gene: -; j_gene: TRBJ2-7; v_gene: TRBV5-4; abundance: -
CDR3nt: TGCGCCAGCAGGCCACTCCGGACTAGCGGGAGGAATGAGCAGTTCTTC; CDR3aa: CASRPLRTSGRNEQFF; d_gene: TRBD2; j_gene: TRBJ2-1; v_gene: TRBV10-2; abundance: -
CDR3nt: TGTGCCAGCAGTTCCGAGGGGGGGCGTTACGAGCAGTACTTC; CDR3aa: CASSSEGGRYEQYF; d_gene: -; j_gene: TRBJ2-7; v_gene: TRBV11-2; abundance: -
CDR3nt: TGTGCCAGTAGGAGGGACAGGTACCAAGAGACCCAGTACTTC; CDR3aa: CASRRDRYQETQYF; d_gene: TRBD1; j_gene: TRBJ2-5; v_gene: TRBV19; abundance: few
CDR3nt: TGTTCCAGCAGCTTAGCGAACAGCCCTAACACTGAAGCTTTCTTT; CDR3aa: CSSSLANSPNTEAFF; d_gene: -; j_gene: TRBJ1-1; v_gene: TRBV7-9; abundance: -
CDR3nt: TGCGCCAGCAGCCAACCGACTAGCGGGAGTTACGAGCAGTACTTC; CDR3aa: CASSQPTSGSYEQYF; d_gene: TRBD2; j_gene: TRBJ2-7; v_gene: TRBV4-1; abundance: -
CDR3nt: TGTGCCAGCAGCGGGACAGTCGCTTCACCCCTCCACTTT; CDR3aa: CASSGTVASPLHF; d_gene: TRBD1; j_gene: TRBJ1-6; v_gene: TRBV11-2; abundance: few
CDR3nt: TGCAGCGTCTCCGGGACAGGGAGTGGGAACACTGAAGCTTTCTTT; CDR3aa: CSVSGTGSGNTEAFF; d_gene: TRBD1; j_gene: TRBJ1-1; v_gene: TRBV29-1; abundance: -
CDR3nt: TGTGCCAGCAGTTTATCGGGCTCGAACACTGAAGCTTTCTTT; CDR3aa: CASSLSGSNTEAFF; d_gene: -; j_gene: TRBJ1-1; v_gene: TRBV27; abundance: few
CDR3nt: TGTGCCATCAGCCACTCGGCCTACGAGCAGTACTTC; CDR3aa: CAISHSAYEQYF; d_gene: -; j_gene: TRBJ2-7; v_gene: TRBV10-3; abundance: -
CDR3nt: TGTGCCAGCATCCCTCTGGGTCTGACGAGAGAGGGAAACACTGAAGCTTTCTTT; CDR3aa: CASIPLGLTREGNTEAFF; d_gene: -; j_gene: TRBJ1-1; v_gene: TRBV27; abundance: -
CDR3nt: TGTGCCAGCAGCATAACAGGGAATTGGGAGGATACGCAGTATTTT; CDR3aa: CASSITGNWEDTQYF; d_gene: -; j_gene: TRBJ2-3; v_gene: TRBV5-6; abundance: -
CDR3nt: TGTGCCAGCAGTAAACAGGGGTTAGGAAACTATGGCTACACCTTC; CDR3aa: CASSKQGLGNYGYTF; d_gene: TRBD1; j_gene: TRBJ1-2; v_gene: TRBV5-4; abundance: -
CDR3nt: TGTGCCAGCACTCCCTCGGGAGGAGGGATGTACGAGCAGTACTTC; CDR3aa: CASTPSGGGMYEQYF; d_gene: TRBD2; j_gene: TRBJ2-7; v_gene: TRBV28; abundance: -
CDR3nt: TGTGCCAGCGGCCCGGGGGGCAGGTGGGAGACCCAGTACTTC; CDR3aa: CASGPGGRWETQYF; d_gene: -; j_gene: TRBJ2-5; v_gene: TRBV5-6; abundance: -
CDR3nt: TGTGCTAGTGGTTGGGAGCGGAGTGAGCAGTTCTTC; CDR3aa: CASGWERSEQFF; d_gene: -; j_gene: TRBJ2-1; v_gene: TRBV12-5; abundance: -
CDR3nt: TGTGCCAGTAGTATCGCCCTGGGCAGCTACAATGAGCAGTTCTTC; CDR3aa: CASSIALGSYNEQFF; d_gene: -; j_gene: TRBJ2-1; v_gene: TRBV19; abundance: -
CDR3nt: TGTGCCAGCAGAGGAGGTCAGCCCCAGCATTTT; CDR3aa: CASRGGQPQHF; d_gene: -; j_gene: TRBJ1-5; v_gene: TRBV28; abundance: -
CDR3nt: TGTGCCATCAGACCGGGACAGGGGTCTGGGGCCAACGTCCTGACTTTC; CDR3aa: CAIRPGQGSGANVLTF; d_gene: TRBD1; j_gene: TRBJ2-6; v_gene: TRBV10-3; abundance: -
CDR3nt: TGTGCCAGCAGCCCAGCCGGGGGTAATTCACCCCTCCACTTT; CDR3aa: CASSPAGGNSPLHF; d_gene: -; j_gene: TRBJ1-6; v_gene: TRBV7-8; abundance: few
CDR3nt: TGTGCCAGCAGTGTAAACACTGAAGCTTTCTTT; CDR3aa: CASSVNTEAFF; d_gene: -; j_gene: TRBJ1-1; v_gene: TRBV6-6; abundance: -